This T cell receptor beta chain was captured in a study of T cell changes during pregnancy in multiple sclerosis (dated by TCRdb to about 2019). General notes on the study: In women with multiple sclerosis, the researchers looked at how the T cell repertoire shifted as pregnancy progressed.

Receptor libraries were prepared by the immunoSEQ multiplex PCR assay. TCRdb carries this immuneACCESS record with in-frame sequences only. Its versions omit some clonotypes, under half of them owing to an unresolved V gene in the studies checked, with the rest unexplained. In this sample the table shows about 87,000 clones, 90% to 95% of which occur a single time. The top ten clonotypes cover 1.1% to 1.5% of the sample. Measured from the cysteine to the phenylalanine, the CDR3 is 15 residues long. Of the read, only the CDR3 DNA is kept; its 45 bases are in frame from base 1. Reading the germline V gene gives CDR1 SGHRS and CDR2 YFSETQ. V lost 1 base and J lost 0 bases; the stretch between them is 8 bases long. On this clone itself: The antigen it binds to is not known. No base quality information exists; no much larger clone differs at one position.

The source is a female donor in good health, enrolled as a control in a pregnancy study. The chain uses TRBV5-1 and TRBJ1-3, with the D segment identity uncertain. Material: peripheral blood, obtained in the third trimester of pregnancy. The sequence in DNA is TGCGCCAGCAGCTTGAGCGGGGACTCTGGAAACACCATATATTTT. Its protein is CASSLSGDSGNTIYF.